This T cell receptor beta chain is from a study of blood T cell repertoires in COVID-19. Whole-study context: Researchers got acute and convalescent COVID-19 samples from the United States, Italy and Spain. T cells, B-cell-depleted T cells, or PBMCs supplied cDNA or gDNA.

V was trimmed by 6 bases and J by 1 base, leaving 7 bases between them. CDR3 length: 14 residues. Germline V gene sequence: CDR1 MNHEY, CDR2 SMNVEV (reference sequence). As originally analysed: Reference gene primer amplification yielded estimated nucleated cell counts. Profiling relied on immunoSEQ multiplex PCR, and the TCRdb table lists in-frame clones only, not all of them. The V and J calls and clone size come from that table; D and trimming were worked out from the DNA. Of approximately 68,000 clones listed, 86% were seen once; the top ten hold just under 4.5%. The sequence came from a man aged 50 to 60 with active COVID-19. Material for sequencing was peripheral blood. The J gene is TRBJ2-6, the V gene TRBV27, with D unclear. The CDR3 spells CASSRSSGANVLTF. CDR3 nucleotide sequence: TGTGCCAGCAGCAGGTCTTCTGGGGCCAACGTCCTGACTTTC.